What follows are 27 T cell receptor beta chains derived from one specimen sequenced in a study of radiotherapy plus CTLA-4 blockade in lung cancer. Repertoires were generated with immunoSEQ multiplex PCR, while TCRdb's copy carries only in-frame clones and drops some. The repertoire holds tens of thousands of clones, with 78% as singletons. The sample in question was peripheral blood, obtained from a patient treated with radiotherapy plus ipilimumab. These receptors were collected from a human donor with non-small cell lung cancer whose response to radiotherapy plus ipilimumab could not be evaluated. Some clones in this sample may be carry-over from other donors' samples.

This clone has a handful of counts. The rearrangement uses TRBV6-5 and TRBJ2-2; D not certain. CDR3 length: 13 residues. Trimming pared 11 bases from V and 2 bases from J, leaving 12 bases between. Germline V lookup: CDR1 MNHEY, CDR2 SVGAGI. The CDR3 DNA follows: TGTGCCGGTGGTTCAGTTAACACCGGGGAGCTGTTTTTT. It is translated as CAGGSVNTGELFF.

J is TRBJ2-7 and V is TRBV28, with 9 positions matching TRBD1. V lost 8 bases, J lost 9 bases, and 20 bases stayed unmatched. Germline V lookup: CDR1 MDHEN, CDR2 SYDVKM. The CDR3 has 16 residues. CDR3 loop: CASSFSDPGQGYRQYF. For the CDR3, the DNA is TGTGCCAGCTCGTTCTCCGATCCGGGACAGGGTTACCGGCAGTACTTC.

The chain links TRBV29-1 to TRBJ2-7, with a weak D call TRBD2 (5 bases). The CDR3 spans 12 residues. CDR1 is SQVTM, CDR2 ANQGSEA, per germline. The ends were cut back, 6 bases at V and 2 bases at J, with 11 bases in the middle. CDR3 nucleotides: TGCAGCGTGACCGACGGGACCTACGAGCAGTACTTC. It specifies CSVTDGTYEQYF.

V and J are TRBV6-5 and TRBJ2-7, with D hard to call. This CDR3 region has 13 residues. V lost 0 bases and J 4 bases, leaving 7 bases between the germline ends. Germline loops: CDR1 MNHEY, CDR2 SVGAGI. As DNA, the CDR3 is TGTGCCAGCAGTTACTCGTTCCGGTACGAGCAGTACTTC. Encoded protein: CASSYSFRYEQYF.

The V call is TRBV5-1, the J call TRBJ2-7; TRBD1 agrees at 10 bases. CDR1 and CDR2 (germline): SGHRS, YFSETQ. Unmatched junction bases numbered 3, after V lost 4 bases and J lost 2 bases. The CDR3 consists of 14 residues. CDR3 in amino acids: CASSAGQGAYEQYF. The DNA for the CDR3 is TGCGCCAGCAGCGCCGGACAGGGGGCCTACGAGCAGTACTTC.

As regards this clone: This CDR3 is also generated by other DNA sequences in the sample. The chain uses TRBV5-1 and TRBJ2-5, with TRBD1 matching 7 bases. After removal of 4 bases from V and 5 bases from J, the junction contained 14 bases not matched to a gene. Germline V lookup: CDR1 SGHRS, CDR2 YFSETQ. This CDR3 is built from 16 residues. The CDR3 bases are TGCGCCAGCAGCCCCGAGCCCGGACAGGTCGATGAGACCCAGTACTTC. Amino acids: CASSPEPGQVDETQYF.

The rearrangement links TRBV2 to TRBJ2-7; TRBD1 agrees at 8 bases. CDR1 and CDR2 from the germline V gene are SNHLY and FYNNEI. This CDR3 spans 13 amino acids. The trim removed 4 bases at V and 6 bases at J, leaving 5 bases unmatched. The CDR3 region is CASSGQGSIEQYF. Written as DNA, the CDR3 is TGTGCCAGCAGTGGACAGGGGAGTATCGAGCAGTACTTC.

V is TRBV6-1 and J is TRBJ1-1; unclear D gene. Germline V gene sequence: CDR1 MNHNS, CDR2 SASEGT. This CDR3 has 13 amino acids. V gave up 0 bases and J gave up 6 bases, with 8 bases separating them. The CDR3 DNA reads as TGTGCCAGCAGTGAAGCGGAGGGCGCTGAAGCTTTCTTT. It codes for CASSEAEGAEAFF.

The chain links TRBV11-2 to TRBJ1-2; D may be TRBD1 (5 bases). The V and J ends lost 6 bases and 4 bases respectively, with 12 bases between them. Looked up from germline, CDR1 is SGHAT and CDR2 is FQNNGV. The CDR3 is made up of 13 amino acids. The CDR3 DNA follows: TGTGCCAGCAGTCAACAGGATGGCTATGGCTACACCTTC. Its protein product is CASSQQDGYGYTF.

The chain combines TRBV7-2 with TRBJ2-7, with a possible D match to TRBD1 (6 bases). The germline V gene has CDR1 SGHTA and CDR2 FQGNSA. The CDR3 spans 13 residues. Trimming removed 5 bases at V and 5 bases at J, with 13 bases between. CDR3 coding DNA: TGTGCCAGCAGCAGAAACAGGGTCCACGAGCAGTACTTC. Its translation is CASSRNRVHEQYF.

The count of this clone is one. The CDR3 DNA reads as TGTGCCAGCAGCGGGATGACAGGGGGCGAGTACAATGAGCAGTTCTTC. It translates to CASSGMTGGEYNEQFF. V and J are TRBV7-3 and TRBJ2-1; 10 nucleotides match TRBD1. Germline assignment: CDR1 SGHTA and CDR2 FQGTGA. The CDR3 has 16 residues. Losses at the gene ends were 5 bases for V and 4 bases for J; bases not matched to a gene: 8.

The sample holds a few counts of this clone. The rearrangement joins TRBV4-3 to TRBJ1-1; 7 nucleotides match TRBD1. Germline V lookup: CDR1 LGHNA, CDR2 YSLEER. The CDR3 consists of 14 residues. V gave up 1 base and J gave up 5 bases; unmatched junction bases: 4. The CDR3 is CASSQVDRVTEAFF. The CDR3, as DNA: TGCGCCAGCAGCCAAGTTGACAGGGTTACTGAAGCTTTCTTT.

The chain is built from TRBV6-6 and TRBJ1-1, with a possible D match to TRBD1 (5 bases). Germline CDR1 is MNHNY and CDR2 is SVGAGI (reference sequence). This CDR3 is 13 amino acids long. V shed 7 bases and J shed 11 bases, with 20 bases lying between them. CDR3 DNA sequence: TGTGCCAGCATCTACTCGGAGGGGTTAGCGGCTTTCTTT. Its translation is CASIYSEGLAAFF.

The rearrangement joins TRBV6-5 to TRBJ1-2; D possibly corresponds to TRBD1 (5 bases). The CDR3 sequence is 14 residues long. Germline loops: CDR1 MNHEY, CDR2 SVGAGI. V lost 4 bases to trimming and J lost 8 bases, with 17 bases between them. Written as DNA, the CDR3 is TGTGCCAGCAGTTTTGCCTTGACAGAGCGCGGCTACACCTTC. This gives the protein CASSFALTERGYTF.

The CDR3 protein is CASSPDIYEQYF. CDR3 in DNA: TGCGCCAGCAGCCCCGACATCTACGAGCAGTACTTC. The J gene is TRBJ2-7, the V gene TRBV5-1; D call uncertain. Germline lookup yields CDR1 SGHRS and CDR2 YFSETQ. CDR3 length: 12 residues. V lost 4 bases and J lost 3, with 8 bases in between.

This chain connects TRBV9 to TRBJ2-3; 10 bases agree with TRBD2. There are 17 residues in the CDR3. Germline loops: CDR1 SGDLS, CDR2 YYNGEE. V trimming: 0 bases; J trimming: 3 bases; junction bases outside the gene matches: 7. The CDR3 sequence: CASSVVPSGGGTDTQYF. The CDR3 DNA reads TGTGCCAGCAGCGTAGTACCTAGCGGGGGAGGTACAGATACGCAGTATTTT.

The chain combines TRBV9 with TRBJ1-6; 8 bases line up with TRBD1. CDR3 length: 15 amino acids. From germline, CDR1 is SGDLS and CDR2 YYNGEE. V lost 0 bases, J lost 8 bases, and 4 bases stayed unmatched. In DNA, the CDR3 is TGTGCCAGCAGCGTAGTGCAGGGGGCAGATTCACCCCTCCACTTT. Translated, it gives CASSVVQGADSPLHF.

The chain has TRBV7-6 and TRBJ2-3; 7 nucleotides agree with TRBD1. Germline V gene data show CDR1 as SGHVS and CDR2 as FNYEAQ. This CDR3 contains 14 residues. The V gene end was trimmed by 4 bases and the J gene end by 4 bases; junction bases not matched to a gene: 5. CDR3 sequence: CASSSGQSADTQYF. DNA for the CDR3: TGTGCCAGCAGCTCGGGACAGTCTGCAGATACGCAGTATTTT. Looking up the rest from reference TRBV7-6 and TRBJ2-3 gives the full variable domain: GAGVSQSPRYKVTKRGQDVALRCDPISGHVSLYWYRQALGQGPEFLTYFNYEAQQDKSGLPNDRFSAERPEGSISTLTIQRTEQRDSAMYRCASSSGQSADTQYFGPGTRLTVL.

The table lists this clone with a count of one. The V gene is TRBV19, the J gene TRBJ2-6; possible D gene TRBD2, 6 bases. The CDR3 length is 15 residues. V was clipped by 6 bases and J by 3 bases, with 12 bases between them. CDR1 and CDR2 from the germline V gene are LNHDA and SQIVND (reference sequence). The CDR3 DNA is TGTGCCAGTAGAACTAGCCCCCTTGGGGCCAACGTCCTGACTTTC. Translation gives CASRTSPLGANVLTF. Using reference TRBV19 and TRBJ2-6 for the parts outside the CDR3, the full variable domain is DGGITQSPKYLFRKEGQNVTLSCEQNLNHDAMYWYRQDPGQGLRLIYYSQIVNDFQKGDIAEGYSVSREKKESFPLTVTSAQKNPTAFYLCASRTSPLGANVLTFGAGSRLTVL.

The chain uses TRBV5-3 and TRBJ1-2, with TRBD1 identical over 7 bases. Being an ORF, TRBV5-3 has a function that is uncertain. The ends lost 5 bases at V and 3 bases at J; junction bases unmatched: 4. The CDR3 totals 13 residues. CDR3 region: CARSPDRDYGYTF. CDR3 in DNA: TGTGCCAGAAGTCCCGACAGGGACTATGGCTACACCTTC.

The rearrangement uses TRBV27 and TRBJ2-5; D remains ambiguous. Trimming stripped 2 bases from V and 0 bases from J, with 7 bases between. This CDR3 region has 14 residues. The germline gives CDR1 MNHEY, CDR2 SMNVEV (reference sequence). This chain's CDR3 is CASSLNRYQETQYF. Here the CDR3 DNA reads TGTGCCAGCAGTTTAAACCGGTACCAAGAGACCCAGTACTTC.

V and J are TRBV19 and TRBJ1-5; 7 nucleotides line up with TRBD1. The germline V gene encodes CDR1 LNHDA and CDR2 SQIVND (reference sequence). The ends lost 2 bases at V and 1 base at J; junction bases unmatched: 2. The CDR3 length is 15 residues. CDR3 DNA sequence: TGTGCCAGTAGTATAAGGACAGGCAGCAATCAGCCCCAGCATTTT. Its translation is CASSIRTGSNQPQHF.

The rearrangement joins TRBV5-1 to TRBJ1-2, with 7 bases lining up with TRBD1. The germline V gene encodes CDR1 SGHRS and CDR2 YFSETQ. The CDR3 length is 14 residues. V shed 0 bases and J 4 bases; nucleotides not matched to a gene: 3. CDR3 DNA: TGCGCCAGCAGCTTGGCCGGGACAGCCTATGGCTACACCTTC. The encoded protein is CASSLAGTAYGYTF.

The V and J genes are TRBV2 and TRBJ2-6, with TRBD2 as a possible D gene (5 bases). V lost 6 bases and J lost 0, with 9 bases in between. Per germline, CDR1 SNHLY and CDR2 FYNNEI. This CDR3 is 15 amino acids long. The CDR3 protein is CASRDGLSGANVLTF. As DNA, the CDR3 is TGTGCCAGCAGGGACGGACTCTCTGGGGCCAACGTCCTGACTTTC. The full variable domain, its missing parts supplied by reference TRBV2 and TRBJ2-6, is EPEVTQTPSHQVTQMGQEVILRCVPISNHLYFYWYRQILGQKVEFLVSFYNNEISEKSEIFDDQFSVERPDGSNFTLKIRSTKLEDSAMYFCASRDGLSGANVLTFGAGSRLTVL.

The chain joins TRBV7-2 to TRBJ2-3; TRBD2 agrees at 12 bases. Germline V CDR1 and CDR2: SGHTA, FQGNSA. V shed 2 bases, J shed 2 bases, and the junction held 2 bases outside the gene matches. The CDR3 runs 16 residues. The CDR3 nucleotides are TGTGCCAGCAGCTTACTAGCGGGGGGGGTCACAGATACGCAGTATTTT. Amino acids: CASSLLAGGVTDTQYF.

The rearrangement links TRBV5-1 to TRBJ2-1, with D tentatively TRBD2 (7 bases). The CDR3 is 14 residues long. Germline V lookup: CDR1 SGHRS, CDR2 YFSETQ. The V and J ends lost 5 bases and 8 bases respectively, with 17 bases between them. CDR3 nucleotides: TGCGCCAGCAGGAATGGGTGGGGGGGCGATGAGCAGTTCTTC. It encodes CASRNGWGGDEQFF.

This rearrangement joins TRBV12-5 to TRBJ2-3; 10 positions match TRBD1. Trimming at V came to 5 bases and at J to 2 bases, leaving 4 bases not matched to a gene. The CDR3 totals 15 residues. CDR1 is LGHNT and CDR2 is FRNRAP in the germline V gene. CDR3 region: CASGPGTGVTDTQYF. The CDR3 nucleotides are TGTGCTAGTGGTCCCGGGACAGGGGTCACAGATACGCAGTATTTT. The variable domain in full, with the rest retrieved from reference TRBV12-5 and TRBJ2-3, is DARVTQTPRHKVTEMGQEVTMRCQPILGHNTVFWYRQTMMQGLELLAYFRNRAPLDDSGMPKDRFSAEMPDATLATLKIQPSEPRDSAVYFCASGPGTGVTDTQYFGPGTRLTVL.